These 20 T cell receptor beta chains share one sample of origin, sequenced in a study of shared clonotypes between healthy human individuals. Measured with immunoSEQ multiplex PCR; TCRdb has only the in-frame clones, and not every one. The table includes about 2 million clones, 85% to 95% detected once. The sequencing sample was made of naive CD4+ T cells sorted from blood. Subset denoted: CD45RA+ positively selected. These receptors all come from a man between 18 and 35 years old in good health.

This clone appeared once. CDR3 DNA: TGTGCCAGCAGAGGGCTGGGCGGGGCCGGGGAGACCCAGTACTTC. Its protein product is CASRGLGGAGETQYF. V and J are TRBV6-5 and TRBJ2-5; perhaps TRBD2 as D (6 bases). Trimming took off 6 bases at V and 5 bases at J, with 19 bases between the two ends. The CDR3 is made up of 15 amino acids. Germline V CDR1 and CDR2: MNHEY, SVGAGI.

The J gene is TRBJ1-5, the V gene TRBV7-3; 11 bases agree with TRBD1. V lost 6 bases and J lost 6; bases outside the gene matches: 10. The CDR3 has 16 residues. CDR1 and CDR2 from the germline V gene are SGHTA and FQGTGA. The CDR3 protein is CASSHWTGGVGQPQHF. The CDR3 DNA sequence: TGTGCCAGCAGTCACTGGACAGGGGGCGTAGGTCAGCCCCAGCATTTT.

This sequence joins TRBV11-1 and TRBJ1-2, with 8 bases aligning to TRBD1. This CDR3 has 15 residues. The V gene end was trimmed by 4 bases and the J gene end by 6 bases; junction bases not matched to a gene: 10. The V gene's germline CDR1 is SGHAT and CDR2 FQDESV (reference sequence). CDR3 coding DNA: TGTGCCAGCAGCTATTTCTCTGGACAGGGAGATGGCTACACCTTC. Translated, it gives CASSYFSGQGDGYTF.

This clone was found a few times. Other DNA sequences in this sample translate to the same CDR3. The chain recombines TRBV29-1 with TRBJ2-7; 7 nucleotides align to TRBD2. Trimming at V came to 6 bases and at J to 1 base, leaving 0 bases not matched to a gene. The CDR3 has 11 amino acids. CDR1 is SQVTM and CDR2 is ANQGSEA in the germline V gene. The CDR3 loop reads CSVAGSYEQYF. In nucleotides, the CDR3 is TGCAGCGTAGCGGGATCCTACGAGCAGTACTTC.

CDR3 nucleotide sequence: TGTGCCAGCAGCTACCCGGTTTGGGAGGGCGGAGAGACCCAGTACTTC. Amino acid sequence: CASSYPVWEGGETQYF. This sequence joins TRBV7-6 and TRBJ2-5; 7 bases are a match to TRBD2. The germline CDR1 and CDR2 sequences are SGHVS and FNYEAQ. J was trimmed by 4 bases and V by 4 bases; bases with no gene match: 12. The CDR3 contains 16 residues.

The chain uses TRBV6-5 and TRBJ1-2; the match to TRBD1 covers 10 bases. V dropped 6 bases and J dropped 8; count of bases not matched to a gene: 9. The CDR3 loop spans 14 amino acids. Germline loops: CDR1 MNHEY, CDR2 SVGAGI. This CDR3 reads CASREPGQGRGYTF. In DNA form, the CDR3 reads TGTGCCAGCAGAGAACCGGGACAGGGGAGGGGCTACACCTTC.

Details on this clone: Possible read error: a much larger clone is one base away. The genes are TRBV2 and TRBJ1-1; 7 positions agree with TRBD1. The CDR3 length is 13 residues. Trimming took 6 bases from V and 0 from J; bases not matched to a gene: 1. The germline CDR1 and CDR2 sequences are SNHLY and FYNNEI. The chain's CDR3 is CASRGQLNTEAFF. In DNA form, the CDR3 reads TGTGCCAGCAGGGGACAGCTGAACACTGAAGCTTTCTTT.

V usage is TRBV30 and J usage is TRBJ1-4; 7 nucleotides line up with TRBD1. This CDR3 spans 15 amino acids. Trimming removed 2 bases from V and 3 bases from J; junction bases left unmatched: 6. Germline CDR1 and CDR2: GTSNPN and SVGIG (reference sequence). CDR3 bases: TGTGCCTGGAGTAGAACAGGGGTCCCTAATGAAAAACTGTTTTTT. This sequence encodes CAWSRTGVPNEKLFF.

The chain has TRBV11-2 and TRBJ1-1, with D possibly TRBD1 on 5 matching bases. V shed 4 bases and J shed 1 base, with 16 bases lying between them. This CDR3 spans 16 amino acids. Per germline, CDR1 SGHAT and CDR2 FQNNGV. CDR3 sequence reads: CASSSLSGTANTEAFF. The CDR3, as DNA: TGTGCCAGCAGCTCGCTTTCCGGGACGGCGAACACTGAAGCTTTCTTT. Complete variable domain (other parts from reference TRBV11-2 and TRBJ1-1): EAGVAQSPRYKIIEKRQSVAFWCNPISGHATLYWYQQILGQGPKLLIQFQNNGVVDDSQLPKDRFSAERLKGVDSTLKIQPAKLEDSAVYLCASSSLSGTANTEAFFGQGTRLTVV.

V gene TRBV7-2 combines with J gene TRBJ2-7; perhaps TRBD1 as D (5 bases). CDR1 is SGHTA, CDR2 FQGNSA, per germline. CDR3 length: 11 amino acids. The V gene lost 5 bases and the J gene lost 7 bases, with 9 bases spanning the gap. The CDR3 spells CASSPAGEQYF. In nucleotides, the CDR3 is TGTGCCAGCAGCCCAGCAGGGGAGCAGTACTTC.

The chain carries TRBV4-1 and TRBJ1-4, with 8 bases matching TRBD1. Germline trimming cut 5 bases from V and 3 bases from J; bases unmatched to any gene: 8. CDR1 is MGHRA and CDR2 is YSYEKL in the germline V gene. This CDR3 is built from 16 residues. The DNA for the CDR3 is TGCGCCAGCAGCGATTATGACAGGGGCGCTAATGAAAAACTGTTTTTT. As protein: CASSDYDRGANEKLFF.

J is TRBJ2-2 and V is TRBV13; a weak D match, TRBD1 (5 bases). CDR3 size: 17 residues. In germline, CDR1 is PRHDT, CDR2 FYEKMQ (reference sequence). Trimming shortened V by 5 bases and J by 4 bases, and 20 bases separated the two germline ends. The CDR3: CASSPQVQEVGTGELFF. The CDR3 DNA sequence: TGTGCCAGCAGCCCACAAGTACAGGAAGTTGGCACCGGGGAGCTGTTTTTT.

This chain links TRBV5-1 with TRBJ2-2; 14 bases map to TRBD2. V shed 3 bases, J shed 7 bases, and the junction held 11 bases outside the gene matches. CDR1 and CDR2 (germline): SGHRS, YFSETQ. This CDR3 has 18 residues. As DNA, the CDR3 is TGCGCCAGCAGCTACTGGACTAGCGGGGGGTCCCCCGGCGGGGAGCTGTTTTTT. Protein sequence: CASSYWTSGGSPGGELFF.

The chain is built from TRBV9 and TRBJ1-4; weak D call: TRBD1 (5 bases). Trimming left V 3 bases short and J 3 bases short, with 12 bases between. Germline assignment: CDR1 SGDLS and CDR2 YYNGEE. The CDR3 runs to 15 residues. The CDR3 DNA reads as TGTGCCAGCAGCGGGAAGGGGTTCCCTAATGAAAAACTGTTTTTT. Amino acids: CASSGKGFPNEKLFF.

This chain uses TRBV21-1 with TRBJ1-5. TRBV21-1 is noted as a pseudogene. The CDR3 consists of 19 residues. The chain's CDR3 is CASHPGPMRVAWSNQPQHF. CDR3 coding DNA: TGTGCCAGCCATCCCGGACCCATGCGGGTAGCGTGGAGCAATCAGCCCCAGCATTTT.

The chain carries TRBV5-6 and TRBJ2-7, with D possibly TRBD2 on 5 matching bases. The V end lost 0 bases, the J end lost 3 bases, and 10 bases lay between the germline ends. Germline V gene sequence: CDR1 SGHDT, CDR2 YYEEEE. CDR3 length: 14 amino acids. CDR3 DNA sequence: TGTGCCAGCAGCTTGGCCCGGGGTGGCTACGAGCAGTACTTC. This translates into CASSLARGGYEQYF.

The chain joins TRBV10-3 to TRBJ1-2; TRBD1 matches at 10 bases. Unmatched junction bases numbered 6, after V lost 6 bases and J lost 8 bases. Germline V gene data show CDR1 as ENHRY and CDR2 as SYGVKD. The CDR3 is made up of 13 amino acids. DNA of the CDR3: TGTGCCATCAGGCCCGGGACAGGGGAAGGCTACACCTTC. Amino acid sequence: CAIRPGTGEGYTF.

This clone was seen once. The chain combines TRBV5-1 with TRBJ1-1; possible D gene TRBD1, 6 bases. Germline values: CDR1 SGHRS, CDR2 YFSETQ. The CDR3 is made up of 17 amino acids. Trimming took 4 bases from V and 3 from J, leaving 22 bases between them. CDR3 in amino acids: CASSPWPMGRGHTEAFF. The CDR3, as DNA: TGCGCCAGCAGCCCTTGGCCGATGGGCAGGGGACACACTGAAGCTTTCTTT.

The J gene is TRBJ2-3, the V gene TRBV11-2, with 8 bases fitting TRBD2. From germline, CDR1 is SGHAT and CDR2 FQNNGV. The length of the CDR3 is 17 residues. V lost 7 bases, J lost 2 bases, and 14 bases stayed unmatched. The CDR3 reads CASTDRGTSGYTDTQYF. The CDR3 nucleotides are TGTGCCAGCACCGATAGGGGTACTAGCGGATACACAGATACGCAGTATTTT.

The gene calls are TRBV19 and TRBJ1-5; D unclear. This CDR3 is built from 15 residues. Germline assignment: CDR1 LNHDA and CDR2 SQIVND (reference sequence). The V gene lost 3 bases and the J gene lost 0 bases, with 9 bases spanning the gap. The DNA of the CDR3 is TGTGCCAGTAGTATTTCCCCATATAGCAATCAGCCCCAGCATTTT. Translating gives CASSISPYSNQPQHF. Drawing the rest from reference TRBV19 and TRBJ1-5, the complete variable domain is DGGITQSPKYLFRKEGQNVTLSCEQNLNHDAMYWYRQDPGQGLRLIYYSQIVNDFQKGDIAEGYSVSREKKESFPLTVTSAQKNPTAFYLCASSISPYSNQPQHFGDGTRLSIL.